This section outlines one T cell receptor beta chain sequence together with its context. Its antigen remains unknown. PCR amplification relied on 60 Vbeta primers (plus 13 Jbeta primers). Generated by immunoSEQ multiplex PCR, the TCRdb table keeps only in-frame clones and is missing some. The sample consists of about 110,000 clones, more than 75% of them appearing once. The V and J ends lost 1 base and 5 bases, in that order; junction bases with no gene match: 2. Germline V gives CDR1 GTSNPN, CDR2 SVGIG (reference sequence). The CDR3 is made up of 13 amino acids. These data come from a study of cytomegalovirus exposure and HLA in healthy donors. Findings of the study overall: Follow-up analysis seemed to connect common viral pathogens with several of the most significant clusters identified. For TCR beta chains, V- and J-gene trimming was later linked to a missense DCLRE1C variant. Indistinguishable V segments, including TRBV6-2 and TRBV6-3, were excluded.

This clonotype originated in a woman between 45 and 60 years old in good health and CMV-seropositive. Sequenced sample: PBMCs. V usage is TRBV30 and J usage is TRBJ2-1; 7 nucleotides agree with TRBD2. The CDR3 spells CAWSGGSNNEQFF. The CDR3 DNA follows: TGTGCCTGGAGTGGCGGGAGTAACAATGAGCAGTTCTTC.